These 20 T cell receptor beta chains originate from one sample sequenced in a study of blood T cell repertoires in COVID-19. Using immunoSEQ multiplex PCR, the repertoire was profiled, and TCRdb retains in-frame clones only, with some absent. The table records around 40,000 clones, over 70% of them present only once. Sample: peripheral blood. The receptors were gathered from an elderly woman with acute or convalescent COVID-19.

This chain links TRBV6-6 with TRBJ2-7; no firm D call. This CDR3 is 13 amino acids long. Looked up from germline, CDR1 is MNHNY and CDR2 is SVGAGI (reference sequence). V lost 6 bases to trimming and J lost 5 bases, with 14 bases between them. This CDR3 is CASSLSRGHEQYF. CDR3 DNA: TGTGCCAGCAGCCTGTCTAGAGGCCACGAGCAGTACTTC.

The chain links TRBV30 to TRBJ2-7; 9 nucleotides match TRBD1. CDR1 GTSNPN and CDR2 SVGIG come from the germline V gene (reference sequence). CDR3 size: 16 residues. Trimming removed 3 bases from V and 2 bases from J; junction bases left unmatched: 11. The DNA of the CDR3 is TGTGCCTGGAGGAGCTTCGGGACAGGGAGAACCTACGAGCAGTACTTC. Residues: CAWRSFGTGRTYEQYF.

This clone was found a few times. The chain couples TRBV19 to TRBJ2-3; TRBD2 aligns across 7 bases. V lost 1 base to trimming and J lost 7 bases; unmatched junction nucleotides: 2. CDR1 LNHDA and CDR2 SQIVND come from the germline V gene (reference sequence). The CDR3 has 13 residues. This CDR3 is CASSIAGLNTQYF. As DNA, the CDR3 is TGTGCCAGTAGTATAGCGGGACTAAATACGCAGTATTTT.

This clone has a handful of counts. The chain has TRBV6-5 and TRBJ2-1; 8 bases are a match to TRBD2. Germline CDR1 and CDR2: MNHEY and SVGAGI. There are 15 residues in the CDR3. The V and J ends lost 7 bases and 7 bases, in that order; junction bases with no gene match: 12. In nucleotides, the CDR3 is TGTGCCAGCACCTCGAAATTTGCTAGCGGGAATGAGCAGTTCTTC. Translation: CASTSKFASGNEQFF.

The chain couples TRBV28 to TRBJ2-5; 7 bases fit TRBD2. The CDR3 spans 14 residues. V shed 6 bases and J 4 bases; nucleotides not matched to a gene: 8. The V gene's germline CDR1 is MDHEN and CDR2 SYDVKM. The CDR3 nucleotides are TGTGCCAGCAGATGGGGGAGGGCCGGAGAGACCCAGTACTTC. This encodes CASRWGRAGETQYF.

The chain carries TRBV5-1 and TRBJ2-7, with 9 bases fitting TRBD1. J gave up 2 bases and V 1 base, and 13 bases lay outside the gene matches. The germline CDR1 and CDR2 sequences are SGHRS and YFSETQ. The CDR3 sequence is 18 residues long. This CDR3 reads CASSLIGWEQGAPYEQYF. Written as DNA, the CDR3 is TGCGCCAGCAGCTTGATCGGGTGGGAACAGGGGGCCCCCTACGAGCAGTACTTC.

The chain has TRBV5-3 and TRBJ1-5; D may be TRBD1 (6 bases). TRBV5-3 is annotated as an ORF whose role is uncertain. CDR3 length: 14 amino acids. The V and J ends lost 2 bases and 8 bases respectively, with 14 bases between them. CDR3 amino acids: CARSLYRDYEPQHF. CDR3 nucleotide sequence: TGTGCCAGAAGCTTATACAGGGATTACGAGCCCCAGCATTTT.

The V and J genes are TRBV5-5 and TRBJ2-2; 10 nucleotides match TRBD1. CDR1 is SGHKS, CDR2 YYEKEE, per germline (reference sequence). The CDR3 is made up of 15 amino acids. V lost 4 bases to trimming and J lost 6 bases; unmatched junction nucleotides: 6. In DNA form, the CDR3 reads TGTGCCAGCAGCGTGGGACAGGGGAAGGCCGGGGAGCTGTTTTTT. It yields the protein CASSVGQGKAGELFF.

The chain is built from TRBV7-6 and TRBJ2-7; tentatively, D is TRBD2 (6 bases). V was clipped by 5 bases and J by 2 bases, with 25 bases between them. The CDR3 has 18 amino acids. Germline V gene sequence: CDR1 SGHVS, CDR2 FNYEAQ. CDR3 protein: CASSLTTGHLGRTYEQYF. For the CDR3, the DNA is TGTGCCAGCAGCCTCACAACGGGTCATTTAGGGAGGACCTACGAGCAGTACTTC.

The V and J genes are TRBV5-6 and TRBJ1-2; no definite D call. Germline CDR1 reads SGHDT; CDR2 reads YYEEEE. This CDR3 region has 14 residues. Trimming took off 4 bases at V and 4 bases at J, with 14 bases between the two ends. CDR3: CASSEGRFSYGYTF. The CDR3 DNA sequence: TGTGCCAGCAGCGAGGGCCGTTTCTCCTATGGCTACACCTTC.

A single count supports this clone. The J gene is TRBJ1-1, the V gene TRBV2, with D unclear. V gave up 7 bases and J gave up 0 bases, with 12 bases separating them. Per the germline V gene, CDR1 is SNHLY and CDR2 is FYNNEI. The CDR3 runs to 14 residues. DNA for the CDR3: TGTGCCAGCAAGCTATCCCTTATGAACACTGAAGCTTTCTTT. Translated, it gives CASKLSLMNTEAFF.

The chain couples TRBV5-1 to TRBJ1-4; 8 bases fit TRBD1. CDR3 size: 15 residues. The V segment lost 5 bases and the J segment 5 bases; nucleotides outside the gene matches: 8. Germline V gene sequence: CDR1 SGHRS, CDR2 YFSETQ. The CDR3, as DNA: TGCGCCAGCAGGATTAGACAGGGGCGGAATGAAAAACTGTTTTTT. Its translation: CASRIRQGRNEKLFF.

This chain connects TRBV23-1 to TRBJ2-7, with D tentatively TRBD1 (6 bases). TRBV23-1 is an open reading frame, and its role is uncertain. The CDR3 is 16 amino acids. V shed 8 bases and J shed 6 bases, with 26 bases lying between them. The DNA for the CDR3 is TGCGCCAGCGCTGTCTTAGAAGGGACACCAAGGGGCGAGCAGTACTTC. Its translation is CASAVLEGTPRGEQYF.

The V call is TRBV6-1, the J call TRBJ2-7; weak D call: TRBD1 (5 bases). The CDR3 totals 13 residues. V shed 6 bases and J shed 4 bases, with 13 bases lying between them. CDR1 is MNHNS and CDR2 is SASEGT in the germline V gene. Here the CDR3 reads CASRETAQYEQYF. In nucleotides, the CDR3 is TGTGCCAGCAGAGAGACAGCCCAATACGAGCAGTACTTC.

CDR3 residues: CASSIGRDKSHEQFF. In DNA, the CDR3 is TGTGCCAGTAGTATAGGAAGAGATAAGTCGCATGAGCAGTTCTTC. The rearrangement joins TRBV19 to TRBJ2-1; D not certain. Trimming cost V 1 base and J 8 bases, with 15 bases left between them. This CDR3 comprises 15 residues. The V gene's germline CDR1 is LNHDA and CDR2 SQIVND (reference sequence).

V gene TRBV28 combines with J gene TRBJ1-2; D gene ambiguous. Germline CDR1 is MDHEN and CDR2 is SYDVKM. The length of the CDR3 is 12 residues. V shed 3 bases and J shed 5 bases, with 7 bases lying between them. As DNA, the CDR3 is TGTGCCAGCAGTTTGTCTCCTTATGGCTACACCTTC. Protein sequence: CASSLSPYGYTF.

The chain has TRBV6-2 or TRBV6-3 and TRBJ1-2; D is uncertain. The V end was cut by 5 bases, the J end by 4 bases, with 17 bases between. This CDR3 is 15 amino acids long. CDR1 MNHEY and CDR2 SVGEGT come from the germline V gene. The CDR3 is CASSGPGGHLYGYTF. CDR3 nucleotide sequence: TGTGCCAGCAGTGGTCCGGGAGGGCACCTCTATGGCTACACCTTC.

V and J are TRBV4-1 and TRBJ2-5; TRBD2 agrees at 8 bases. The CDR3 contains 15 residues. Trimming removed 4 bases from V and 4 bases from J; junction bases left unmatched: 8. Per germline, CDR1 MGHRA and CDR2 YSYEKL. The CDR3 is CASSPEDSGRETQYF. The CDR3 DNA reads as TGCGCCAGCAGCCCCGAGGACAGCGGGAGAGAGACCCAGTACTTC.

This sequence joins TRBV28 and TRBJ2-5, with D unresolved. V was pared by 5 bases and J by 5 bases, with 6 bases between. There are 11 residues in the CDR3. Germline assignment: CDR1 MDHEN and CDR2 SYDVKM. The CDR3 DNA sequence: TGTGCCAGCAGTGAGAGGGAGACCCAGTACTTC. Its protein is CASSERETQYF.

This clone was seen a few times. The chain carries TRBV7-2 and TRBJ2-3; 12 positions match TRBD2. The CDR3 spans 18 residues. Trimming took 1 base from V and 1 from J; bases not matched to a gene: 6. CDR1 is SGHTA and CDR2 is FQGNSA in the germline V gene. CDR3 bases: TGTGCCAGCAGCTTAGAAGGCCTAGCGGGAGGGCGCACAGATACGCAGTATTTT. Translating gives CASSLEGLAGGRTDTQYF. Combining the CDR3 with reference TRBV7-2 and TRBJ2-3 gives the whole variable domain GAGVSQSPSNKVTEKGKDVELRCDPISGHTALYWYRQSLGQGLEFLIYFQGNSAPDKSGLPSDRFSAERTGGSVSTLTIQRTQQEDSAVYLCASSLEGLAGGRTDTQYFGPGTRLTVL.